These 22 T cell receptor beta chains originate from one sample sequenced in a study of regulatory T cells in long-lasting Graves disease listed by TCRdb under 2021. Library prep was done by multiplex PCR. TCRdb shows the sequencer as Illumina HiSeq 4000. iRepertoire HTBI primers and Arm-PCR amplification of CDR3 regions were used to construct TCR beta libraries. TCRdb reprocessing: public reads trimmed at Q25 with fastp, clones called with MiXCR, in-frame beta chains kept. Rows with a matching CDR3 protein are joined into one entry that keeps the most common DNA and genes. This sample holds 620,000 or so distinct CDR3 sequences; 15% to 20% were observed only once. The ten most abundant clones make up 15% to 20% of the sample. Sample time point, as interpreted from the label and publication: newly diagnosed GD, antithyroid drugs for less than 3 months. For both TCR sequencing and RNA sequencing, RNA was extracted from PBMCs using TRIzol.

These data were likewise used in another study, on T cells in Graves' hyperthyroidism and ophthalmopathy.

The sample here was peripheral blood mononuclear cells (PBMCs), taken at new diagnosis, from a patient treated with antithyroid drugs. The source of these receptors is a woman aged 25 to 39 with Graves disease. Donor details come from another sample of the same person, matched by shared clones.

The chain recombines TRBV6-1 with TRBJ1-6, with TRBD1 as a possible D gene (5 bases). V was trimmed by 0 bases and J by 9 bases, leaving 15 bases between them. CDR1 is MNHNS, CDR2 SASEGT, per germline. This CDR3 comprises 16 residues. The CDR3 region is CASSEALRVGGSPLHF. The DNA for the CDR3 is TGTGCCAGCAGTGAAGCCCTGCGGGTGGGGGGTTCACCCCTCCACTTT.

The chain joins TRBV6-5 to TRBJ2-1; no clear D gene. The germline CDR1 and CDR2 sequences are MNHEY and SVGAGI. Trimming shortened V by 2 bases and J by 0 bases, and 8 bases separated the two germline ends. The CDR3 covers 15 residues. CDR3 region: CASSYVPSSYNEQFF. CDR3 bases: TGTGCCAGCAGTTACGTCCCCAGCTCCTACAATGAGCAGTTCTTC.

The chain is built from TRBV7-8 and TRBJ2-2; the match to TRBD1 covers 8 bases. CDR1 and CDR2 from the germline V gene are SGHVS and FQNEAQ. This CDR3 contains 15 residues. Germline trimming cut 0 bases from V and 6 bases from J; bases unmatched to any gene: 3. The CDR3 DNA reads TGTGCCAGCAGCTTAGCCAGGACAGGGCCCGGGGAGCTGTTTTTT. Protein product: CASSLARTGPGELFF.

This clonotype was counted between two and nine times. The rearrangement links TRBV25-1 to TRBJ2-7; TRBD2 agrees at 10 bases. The CDR3 covers 13 residues. J lost 5 bases, V lost 8 bases, and 6 bases had no gene match. Germline V CDR1 and CDR2: MGHDK, SYGVNS. The CDR3 here is CASGLAGGHEQYF. The CDR3 DNA is TGTGCCAGCGGTTTAGCGGGAGGCCACGAGCAGTACTTC.

Many counts were recorded for this clonotype. This rearrangement joins TRBV2 to TRBJ2-2; D remains unclear. V dropped 5 bases and J dropped 4 bases, with 11 bases sitting between them. This CDR3 is built from 14 residues. Germline values: CDR1 SNHLY, CDR2 FYNNEI. CDR3 DNA: TGTGCCAGCAGTCCCTTCAGTCGCACCGGGGAGCTGTTTTTT. Translation: CASSPFSRTGELFF.

The sample holds a few counts of this clonotype. The chain is built from TRBV10-3 and TRBJ2-2, with D possibly matching TRBD2 (6 bases). From germline, CDR1 is ENHRY and CDR2 SYGVKD. V dropped 8 bases and J dropped 4 bases, with 14 bases sitting between them. The CDR3 has 14 amino acids. For the CDR3, the DNA is TGTGCCATCGGTAGCAAGGGAGGCACCGGGGAGCTGTTTTTT. Protein: CAIGSKGGTGELFF.

This rearrangement joins TRBV9 to TRBJ1-3; TRBD1 might be the D (6 bases). Germline CDR1 and CDR2: SGDLS and YYNGEE. The V end was cut by 3 bases, the J end by 4 bases, with 20 bases between. The CDR3 is 17 residues long. DNA of the CDR3: TGTGCCAGCAGCGCAGACCCATCTCAGGGGTACGGAAACACCATATATTTT. It codes for CASSADPSQGYGNTIYF.

This clonotype was counted many times. The chain uses TRBV2 and TRBJ2-3; D perhaps matches TRBD2 (6 bases). Germline V gives CDR1 SNHLY, CDR2 FYNNEI. This CDR3 region has 14 residues. V lost 7 bases to trimming and J lost 0 bases, with 11 bases between them. The CDR3 region has the DNA TGTGCCAGCACCCGGGAGCGGAGCACAGATACGCAGTATTTT. Protein product: CASTRERSTDTQYF.

The gene calls are TRBV18 and TRBJ2-1, with unresolved D. The length of the CDR3 is 14 residues. The germline V and J ends were trimmed by 4 bases and 8 bases, with 15 bases remaining between them. Germline values: CDR1 KGHSH, CDR2 LQKENI. The CDR3 loop reads CASSLRISGDEQFF. CDR3 DNA: TGTGCCAGCTCACTGCGGATCTCTGGCGATGAGCAGTTCTTC.

At least ten counts were recorded for this clonotype. The chain links TRBV11-2 to TRBJ1-1; D is perhaps TRBD1 (6 bases). Trimming removed 5 bases at V and 2 bases at J, with 18 bases between. This CDR3 is 16 amino acids long. CDR1 is SGHAT and CDR2 is FQNNGV in the germline V gene. Written as DNA, the CDR3 is TGTGCCAGCAGCCCCAGAGGCGGACAGCTTAACACTGAAGCTTTCTTT. It encodes CASSPRGGQLNTEAFF.

This clonotype was counted at least ten times. The chain's CDR3 is CASGGGRQPTGELFF. CDR3 sequence (DNA): TGTGCCAGCGGGGGGGGGCGCCAACCGACCGGGGAGCTGTTTTTT. The rearrangement uses TRBV2 and TRBJ2-2; maybe TRBD2 (7 bases). CDR1 and CDR2 (germline): SNHLY, FYNNEI. V was shortened by 8 bases and J by 5 bases, with 18 bases between the two germline ends. The CDR3 runs 15 residues.

This clonotype was recorded a few times. The gene calls are TRBV12-3 or TRBV12-4 and TRBJ2-5; D uncertain. Trimming pared 8 bases from V and 2 bases from J, leaving 12 bases between. CDR3 length: 13 amino acids. The CDR3 loop is CASSWAEQETQYF. The CDR3 DNA reads TGTGCCAGCTCGTGGGCGGAGCAAGAGACCCAGTACTTC.

A word on this clonotype: This is likely a read error, given that the CDR3 carries no conserved phenylalanine or tryptophan at its end. The chain carries TRBV20-1 and TRBJ1-1, with 8 bases lining up with TRBD1. CDR1 and CDR2 from the germline V gene are DFQATT and SNEGSKA (reference sequence). This CDR3 region has 15 residues. The CDR3 DNA reads TGCAGTGCCAACGATCCAGGGGGCAGTGGCACTGAGGCTTTCATT. Translation: CSANDPGGSGTEAFI.

J is TRBJ2-1 and V is TRBV11-2; D might be TRBD1 or TRBD2, each matching 5 bases. The CDR3 covers 14 residues. Germline V lookup: CDR1 SGHAT, CDR2 FQNNGV. The ends were cut back, 3 bases at V and 12 bases at J, with 18 bases in the middle. The CDR3 loop is CASSFSGTSNRQFF. Here the CDR3 DNA reads TGTGCCAGCAGCTTTTCCGGGACCAGCAATCGGCAGTTCTTC.

This sequence joins TRBV12-3 or TRBV12-4 and TRBJ2-7, with D possibly called TRBD1 or TRBD2 (7 bases each). This CDR3 comprises 15 residues. Trimming shortened V by 3 bases and J by 2 bases, and 14 bases separated the two germline ends. The chain's CDR3 is CASSFSGGGAYEQYF. DNA for the CDR3: TGTGCCAGCAGTTTTTCAGGGGGGGGGGCCTACGAGCAGTACTTC.

This clonotype has ten or more counts. The genes are TRBV5-1 and TRBJ1-1; D possibly corresponds to TRBD1 (5 bases). The V and J ends lost 1 base and 1 base respectively, with 14 bases between them. The CDR3 is 16 amino acids. Germline-derived CDR1 and CDR2 are SGHRS and YFSETQ. The CDR3 loop is CASSLWTGPTNTEAFF. Written as DNA, the CDR3 is TGCGCCAGCAGCTTGTGGACGGGACCCACGAACACTGAAGCTTTCTTT. Full variable domain (remainder filled in from reference TRBV5-1 and TRBJ1-1): KAGVTQTPRYLIKTRGQQVTLSCSPISGHRSVSWYQQTPGQGLQFLFEYFSETQRNKGNFPGRFSGRQFSNSRSEMNVSTLELGDSALYLCASSLWTGPTNTEAFFGQGTRLTVV.

This clonotype was found once. In DNA form, the CDR3 reads TGTGCCAGCAGCGTAGACGGGACACCCGATAGTGAGCAGTACTTC. Its translation is CASSVDGTPDSEQYF. V is TRBV9 and J is TRBJ2-7; perhaps TRBD1 as D (6 bases). The V end lost 0 bases, the J end lost 7 bases, and 17 bases lay between the germline ends. The CDR3 length is 15 residues. From germline, CDR1 is SGDLS and CDR2 YYNGEE.

This clonotype was seen ten or more times. The chain links TRBV7-2 to TRBJ2-7; 10 positions match TRBD2. Germline CDR1 SGHTA, CDR2 FQGNSA. V trimming: 2 bases; J trimming: 3 bases; junction bases outside the gene matches: 4. CDR3 size: 15 residues. CDR3 sequence: CASSLNQREGYEQYF. The CDR3 region has the DNA TGTGCCAGCAGCTTAAACCAGCGGGAGGGCTACGAGCAGTACTTC. Complete variable domain (other parts from reference TRBV7-2 and TRBJ2-7): GAGVSQSPSNKVTEKGKDVELRCDPISGHTALYWYRQSLGQGLEFLIYFQGNSAPDKSGLPSDRFSAERTGGSVSTLTIQRTQQEDSAVYLCASSLNQREGYEQYFGPGTRLTVT.

This clonotype occurred many times. The chain couples TRBV30 to TRBJ1-1; TRBD1 might be the D (6 bases). The CDR3 sequence is 14 residues long. Trimming left V 3 bases short and J 1 base short, with 12 bases between. Germline V gene data show CDR1 as GTSNPN and CDR2 as SVGIG (reference sequence). The CDR3 nucleotides read TGTGCCTGGAGGCCAGGGGCAGGGAACACTGAAGCTTTCTTT. As protein: CAWRPGAGNTEAFF.

This clonotype was seen repeatedly, ten times or more. The rearrangement joins TRBV28 to TRBJ1-5; D not certain. The CDR3 is 14 residues long. V was clipped by 3 bases and J by 9 bases, with 15 bases between them. The germline V gene has CDR1 MDHEN and CDR2 SYDVKM. CDR3 sequence (DNA): TGTGCCAGCAGTTTTGGGCAGGCGACAAGGCCCCAGCATTTT. Translating it yields CASSFGQATRPQHF.

There are a few counts of this clonotype. The chain links TRBV28 to TRBJ1-2; no reliable D call. Germline V gene data show CDR1 as MDHEN and CDR2 as SYDVKM. This CDR3 spans 17 amino acids. With 7 bases removed from V and 0 bases from J, the gap between germline ends came to 21 bases. The CDR3 loop reads CASTSLGGSLSNYGYTF. CDR3 DNA sequence: TGTGCCAGCACCTCCCTTGGAGGGTCCCTTTCTAACTATGGCTACACCTTC.

The chain's CDR3 is CASESRGSWDREGAQHF. CDR3 nucleotides: TGTGCCAGCGAATCCCGGGGTTCCTGGGACAGGGAGGGGGCCCAGCATTTT. The genes are TRBV7-9 and TRBJ1-5; 9 positions match TRBD1. The CDR3 sequence is 17 residues long. From germline, CDR1 is SEHNR and CDR2 FQNEAQ (reference sequence). The V segment lost 8 bases and the J segment 11 bases; nucleotides outside the gene matches: 22. Combining the CDR3 with reference TRBV7-9 and TRBJ1-5 gives the whole variable domain DTGVSQNPRHKITKRGQNVTFRCDPISEHNRLYWYRQTLGQGPEFLTYFQNEAQLEKSRLLSDRFSAERPKGSFSTLEIQRTEQGDSAMYLCASESRGSWDREGAQHFGDGTRLSIL.